The sequence of this T cell receptor beta chain was determined in a study of blood T cell repertoires in COVID-19 (dated by TCRdb to the early 2020s). Regarding the complete study: The collaborator samples originated in the United States, Italy and Spain and spanned the acute and convalescent phases of COVID-19. The material from the prospective study consisted of cDNA or gDNA derived from T cells, B-cell-depleted T cells, or PBMCs. Deeply sampled blood TCRbeta repertoires from subjects exposed to, actively infected with, or recovered from COVID-19 were included in the dataset. The repertoires were released in a freely available public database meant as a resource for research on the immune response to SARS-CoV-2. Samples came from the ongoing ImmuneRACE study (first 160 participants) plus 1,254 subjects from 6 global collaborators. Nearly every sample came with metadata listing a de-identified subject ID, COVID-19 status, age in years and sex. Where available, HLA class I and class II types were obtained from metadata supplied by the sample provider rather than from assay-based typing.

V is reduced by 6 bases and J by 7 bases, leaving a spacing of 13 bases between them. The CDR3 covers 14 residues, taking in both the cysteine and the phenylalanine. Of the read, only the CDR3 DNA is kept; its 42 bases are in frame from base 1. Reading the germline V gene gives CDR1 KGHSH and CDR2 LQKENI. TCRbeta CDR3 regions were amplified from genomic DNA by means of the immunoSEQ Assay, a bias-controlled multiplex PCR. The published analysis was carried out like this. The number of nucleated cells in each sample was estimated from the amplification of reference gene primers within the assay. To quantify the absolute abundance of each unique TCRbeta CDR3 rearrangement, sequence reads were collapsed and filtered. For each sample, productive Simpson clonality was calculated as the square root of Simpson's diversity index over productive rearrangements. As stored in TCRdb, this immuneACCESS dataset retains in-frame rearrangements with V and J assigned. A fraction of the clones does not appear; measured against another copy, unresolved V genes explain less than half of the discrepancy, and the remainder lacks a known reason. That table gives V, J and clone size, and the DNA gave D and trimming. This sample has about 220,000 clones in its table, and roughly 90% of those were observed once. The top ten clonotypes cover 1.9% of the sample.

Each collaborating institution followed its own protocols to collect whole blood in K2EDTA tubes. For TCRbeta analysis, collaborators shipped samples as frozen whole blood, isolated PBMCs, or DNA extracted from either of those sample types. The full study reports these points: How much clinical and demographic metadata was included differed by source and by participant, and the metadata was provided uncurated.

Worth noting for this clone: Its antigen is not yet known. Base qualities are not recorded, but no much larger clone differs from it by a single base.

This TCR was sampled from a man aged 40-50 years with active or convalescent COVID-19. This receptor chain uses TRBV18 and TRBJ1-6; matching of 6 bases hints at TRBD1 as the D gene. Sequencing input: peripheral blood. DNA sequence: TGTGCCAGCTCCCAGGACAGAAAAAATTCACCCCTCCACTTT. Translated, it gives CASSQDRKNSPLHF.